Each of the 9 T cell receptor beta chains below was sequenced from the same sample in a study of vaccination effects on CD4 cells after COVID-19. ViraFEST assay sequencing came after antigen-specific CD4+ T cells were expanded with viral peptide pools. Scientists isolated CD4+ T cells after a roughly nine-day culture period ended. The vaccine recipients had no prior SARS-CoV-2 infection, with negative nucleocapsid antibodies. Sequenced by immunoSEQ multiplex PCR; TCRdb stores in-frame clones only, minus some. The profile shows roughly 20,000 clones, 60% to 80% of them singletons. Antigens for these TCRs are unknown. Here the sequenced sample was CD4+ T cells from PBMCs cultured with HCoV-NL63 spike peptides, taken before COVID-19 vaccination. Every receptor here comes from a human donor who received a COVID-19 vaccine.

This clone was counted between two and nine times. The chain is built from TRBV27 and TRBJ1-1, with 7 bases aligning to TRBD1. The CDR3 runs to 16 residues. Trimming at V came to 3 bases and at J to 0 bases, leaving 7 bases not matched to a gene. CDR1 is MNHEY, CDR2 SMNVEV, per germline (reference sequence). CDR3 sequence reads: CASSLTGLSMNTEAFF. The CDR3 nucleotides are TGTGCCAGCAGTTTGACAGGGCTTTCCATGAACACTGAAGCTTTCTTT.

This clone turned up a few times. This rearrangement joins TRBV24-1 to TRBJ2-2, with TRBD2 as a possible D gene (5 bases). There are 15 residues in the CDR3. V was cut by 9 bases and J by 0 bases, with 13 bases left in between. Germline assignment: CDR1 KGHDR and CDR2 SFDVKD. The CDR3 DNA reads TGTGCCACCCTGGGAGACACCACGAACACCGGGGAGCTGTTTTTT. This translates into CATLGDTTNTGELFF.

The V and J genes are TRBV29-1 and TRBJ1-2, with D perhaps TRBD1 (5 bases). The CDR3 has 13 residues. V shed 8 bases and J shed 0 bases, with 13 bases lying between them. CDR1 is SQVTM, CDR2 ANQGSEA, per germline. The CDR3 reads CSLFAGSNYGYTF. The CDR3 nucleotides are TGCAGCCTTTTCGCAGGGTCTAACTATGGCTACACCTTC.

J is TRBJ2-1 and V is TRBV5-1; weak D call: TRBD2 (6 bases). The length of the CDR3 is 13 residues. V was trimmed by 0 bases and J by 6 bases, leaving 7 bases between them. CDR1 is SGHRS and CDR2 is YFSETQ in the germline V gene. In DNA form, the CDR3 reads TGCGCCAGCAGCTTGGGACTAGTCAATGAGCAGTTCTTC. Its protein is CASSLGLVNEQFF.

J is TRBJ2-1 and V is TRBV27; 11 nucleotides match TRBD2. The trim removed 3 bases at V and 5 bases at J, leaving 3 bases unmatched. The CDR3 has 15 amino acids. Germline CDR1 reads MNHEY; CDR2 reads SMNVEV (reference sequence). CDR3 in DNA: TGTGCCAGCAGTTTTCCGGGACTAGCGGACAATGAGCAGTTCTTC. Translating it yields CASSFPGLADNEQFF.

This clone was recorded a few times. The rearrangement links TRBV27 to TRBJ1-1; no definite D call. Germline lookup yields CDR1 MNHEY and CDR2 SMNVEV (reference sequence). Trimming stripped 5 bases from V and 5 bases from J, with 15 bases between. This CDR3 spans 14 amino acids. In DNA form, the CDR3 reads TGTGCCAGCAGTCCCACGTCCGGACGGACTGAAGCTTTCTTT. Residues: CASSPTSGRTEAFF.

V usage is TRBV7-9 and J usage is TRBJ2-7; D may match TRBD1 or TRBD2 (5 bases each). CDR3 length: 12 residues. CDR1 is SEHNR and CDR2 is FQNEAQ in the germline V gene (reference sequence). The V and J ends lost 1 base and 7 bases respectively, with 8 bases between them. The CDR3, as DNA: TGTGCCAGCAGCTTAGTAGGGGAGGAGCAGTACTTC. It encodes CASSLVGEEQYF. Filled out from reference TRBV7-9 and TRBJ2-7, the complete variable domain reads DTGVSQNPRHKITKRGQNVTFRCDPISEHNRLYWYRQTLGQGPEFLTYFQNEAQLEKSRLLSDRFSAERPKGSFSTLEIQRTEQGDSAMYLCASSLVGEEQYFGPGTRLTVT.

The chain has TRBV12-3 or TRBV12-4 and TRBJ1-2; no firm D call. The CDR3 runs to 12 residues. V was clipped by 4 bases and J by 4 bases, with 7 bases between them. In nucleotides, the CDR3 is TGTGCCAGCAGTTCTACTGGCTATGGCTACACCTTC. Encoded protein: CASSSTGYGYTF.

This clone was seen a handful of times. This chain joins TRBV10-3 and TRBJ1-6; 7 positions agree with TRBD1. The CDR3 totals 16 residues. The J segment lost 8 bases and the V segment lost 3 bases, leaving 10 bases of the junction unmatched. Germline loops: CDR1 ENHRY, CDR2 SYGVKD. CDR3 nucleotides: TGTGCCATCAGTGATTCTAGGGGAGGGGGCGATTCACCCCTCCACTTT. Protein sequence: CAISDSRGGGDSPLHF.